This is a list of T cell receptor beta chains from one sample in a study of OX40 agonist ivuxolimab in advanced cancers. TCRdb's copy holds only in-frame clones and misses some; the assay was immunoSEQ multiplex PCR. The data show approximately 160,000 clones, with 90% to 95% seen just once and just over 0.3% held by the top ten. This material consisted of CD4+ or CD8+ T cells sorted from blood, taken in a trial of the OX40 agonist ivuxolimab. These receptors came from an adult with an advanced solid tumor such as melanoma, head and neck, liver or kidney cancer. CDR3s include the opening cysteine and the closing phenylalanine or tryptophan. The D gene is left open where the match is weak. Clone size appears in some rows only: once, few, many, or a class for an expanded clone.

clone size,D gene,J gene,V gene,CDR3 protein,CDR3 DNA
NA,NA,TRBJ1-5,TRBV2,CASSEARSYSNQPQHF,TGTGCCAGCAGTGAAGCCCGTTCTTATAGCAATCAGCCCCAGCATTTT
NA,NA,TRBJ2-5,TRBV7-9,CASSLVAETQYF,TGTGCCAGCAGCTTAGTAGCGGAGACCCAGTACTTC
NA,TRBD1,TRBJ1-1,TRBV5-1,CASSIGQGNTEAFF,TGCGCCAGCAGCATAGGACAGGGGAACACTGAAGCTTTCTTT
NA,NA,TRBJ2-3,TRBV5-4,CASSSDLFTDTQYF,TGTGCCAGCAGCTCGGACCTTTTCACAGATACGCAGTATTTT
NA,NA,TRBJ1-2,TRBV28,CASSPGISGYTF,TGTGCCAGCAGCCCTGGAATAAGCGGCTACACCTTC
NA,NA,TRBJ2-2,TRBV7-9,CASSFPTPGELFF,TGTGCCAGCAGCTTTCCGACCCCCGGGGAGCTGTTTTTT
NA,TRBD2,TRBJ2-5,TRBV5-1,CASSRPIAGDQETQYF,TGCGCCAGCTCCCGACCGATAGCGGGGGACCAAGAGACCCAGTACTTC
NA,NA,TRBJ2-3,TRBV28,CASSLGKTSGHYF,TGTGCCAGCAGTTTAGGAAAGACTAGTGGGCACTATTTT
NA,NA,TRBJ2-5,TRBV10-3,CAIRASSRGETQYF,TGTGCCATCAGGGCCAGCAGTCGGGGGGAGACCCAGTACTTC
few,NA,TRBJ2-1,TRBV27,CASSLSGGRDEQFF,TGTGCCAGCAGTCTCTCTGGGGGTCGGGATGAGCAGTTCTTC
NA,TRBD1,TRBJ2-7,TRBV5-1,CASSSGTGYEQYF,TGCGCCAGCAGCTCCGGGACAGGCTACGAGCAGTACTTC
NA,NA,TRBJ2-2,TRBV2,CGLGGVGGELFF,TGTGGTCTAGGGGGAGTAGGCGGGGAGCTGTTTTTT
NA,NA,TRBJ2-2,TRBV2,CASSERGPGELFF,TGTGCCAGCAGTGAGCGGGGCCCCGGGGAGCTGTTTTTT
NA,NA,TRBJ2-3,TRBV7-2,CASSLWGISTDTQYF,TGTGCCAGCAGCTTATGGGGAATTAGCACAGATACGCAGTATTTT
NA,NA,TRBJ1-4,TRBV27,CASSQLQGGTNEKLFF,TGTGCCAGCAGTCAACTACAGGGTGGAACTAATGAAAAACTGTTTTTT
NA,TRBD2,TRBJ2-5,TRBV27,CASSLLGTSAQETQYF,TGTGCCAGCAGTTTATTGGGGACTAGCGCCCAAGAGACCCAGTACTTC
NA,TRBD1,TRBJ2-3,TRBV29-1,CSVATGGSTDTQYF,TGCAGCGTTGCTACAGGGGGGAGCACAGATACGCAGTATTTT
NA,NA,TRBJ1-5,TRBV9,CASTAGQGRDQPQHF,TGTGCCAGCACGGCCGGGCAGGGACGAGATCAGCCCCAGCATTTT
NA,TRBD2,TRBJ2-7,TRBV27,CASRPLAGGYEQYF,TGTGCCAGCAGACCTTTAGCGGGAGGGTACGAGCAGTACTTC
NA,NA,TRBJ2-7,TRBV7-2,CASSAHDRMKNEQYF,TGTGCCAGCAGCGCACATGACAGGATGAAGAACGAGCAGTACTTC
NA,NA,TRBJ2-5,TRBV5-1,CASRKRQGGETQYF,TGCGCCAGCAGAAAACGACAGGGAGGAGAGACCCAGTACTTC